Shown below are 9 T cell receptor beta chains from a single sample sequenced in a study of blood T cells in healthy people across ages. Through a sample-barcoded 5' primer and a J-beta primer mix, a second PCR was run for roughly 7 to 11 cycles. TCRdb reanalysed the 5' RACE reads using MiXCR and keeps one entry per CDR3 protein. The data contain 910,000 or so distinct CDR3 sequences, just over 50% of them seen just once; the ten biggest clones take up roughly 23%. The sequencing input was blood. Receptors were obtained from a woman aged 60 to 75 in good health.

V and J are TRBV6-6 and TRBJ2-7; D possibly corresponds to TRBD1 (6 bases). V was trimmed by 6 bases and J by 3 bases, leaving 12 bases between them. Germline V gene lookup returns CDR1 MNHNY and CDR2 SVGAGI (reference sequence). This CDR3 contains 13 residues. CDR3: CASRTGTIYEQYF. CDR3 coding DNA: TGTGCCAGCAGGACCGGGACAATCTACGAGCAGTACTTC.

The chain links TRBV13 to TRBJ2-1; 9 nucleotides align to TRBD2. Per germline, CDR1 PRHDT and CDR2 FYEKMQ (reference sequence). The CDR3 has 16 amino acids. J gave up 2 bases and V 2 bases, and 4 bases lay outside the gene matches. The CDR3 protein is CASSLLAGLTYNEQFF. DNA for the CDR3: TGTGCCAGCAGCTTACTAGCGGGGCTGACCTACAATGAGCAGTTCTTC.

The chain employs TRBV28 and TRBJ2-3; unclear D gene. V was pared by 6 bases and J by 0 bases, with 4 bases between. The CDR3 consists of 12 residues. Germline-derived CDR1 and CDR2 are MDHEN and SYDVKM. The CDR3 loop is CASRWSTDTQYF. The CDR3 region has the DNA TGTGCCAGCAGATGGAGCACAGATACGCAGTATTTT.

Only a few counts were recorded for this clonotype. V is TRBV3-1 and J is TRBJ2-7, with 7 bases lining up with TRBD2. The J call is in doubt because the DNA end fits TRBJ2-5 better. The CDR3 spans 14 residues. CDR1 and CDR2 (germline): LGHDT, YNNKEL (reference sequence). The CDR3 nucleotides are TGTGCCAGCAGTTCTAGGACTAGTGGAAAGACCCAGTACTTC. As protein: CASSSRTSGKTQYF.

This clonotype is a singleton in its sample. This chain joins TRBV2 and TRBJ1-6; D remains unclear. The germline V gene has CDR1 SNHLY and CDR2 FYNNEI. CDR3 length equals 14 residues. V lost 7 bases and J 9 bases, leaving 16 bases between the germline ends. DNA of the CDR3: TGTGCCAGCAAGTTGGAGGGATTCGGTTCACCCCTCCACTTT. It codes for CASKLEGFGSPLHF. Supplemented by reference TRBV2 and TRBJ1-6, the full variable domain reads EPEVTQTPSHQVTQMGQEVILRCVPISNHLYFYWYRQILGQKVEFLVSFYNNEISEKSEIFDDQFSVERPDGSNFTLKIRSTKLEDSAMYFCASKLEGFGSPLHFGNGTRLTVT.

This clonotype was seen a few times. This chain connects TRBV20-1 to TRBJ2-1; D tentatively reads TRBD1 or TRBD2 (5 bases each). CDR1 is DFQATT and CDR2 is SNEGSKA in the germline V gene (reference sequence). Trimming took off 6 bases at V and 0 bases at J, with 15 bases between the two ends. The CDR3 extends over 15 amino acids. DNA for the CDR3: TGCAGTGCGAGCCGAGGGGTGAGCTCCTACAATGAGCAGTTCTTC. Protein sequence: CSASRGVSSYNEQFF.

This CDR3 is CASSVGTFSTDTQYF. The CDR3 nucleotides read TGTGCCAGCAGTGTCGGGACGTTTAGCACAGATACGCAGTATTTT. The chain has TRBV2 and TRBJ2-3; the D gene could be TRBD1 or TRBD2 (5 bases each). V was shortened by 4 bases and J by 0 bases, with 11 bases between the two germline ends. Germline CDR1 reads SNHLY; CDR2 reads FYNNEI. This CDR3 region has 15 residues.

The chain carries TRBV29-1 and TRBJ2-3, with D perhaps TRBD2 (5 bases). The CDR3 has 12 residues. Germline V gene lookup returns CDR1 SQVTM and CDR2 ANQGSEA. Trimming took off 4 bases at V and 2 bases at J, with 7 bases between the two ends. In DNA form, the CDR3 reads TGCAGCGTTGGGGAGTCCACAGATACGCAGTATTTT. Translated: CSVGESTDTQYF.

The chain has TRBV7-2 and TRBJ1-5; D is ambiguous. The V end was cut by 5 bases, the J end by 0 bases, with 17 bases between. Germline V gives CDR1 SGHTA, CDR2 FQGNSA. The CDR3 runs 17 residues. The CDR3 here is CASSRAPLRSSNQPQHF. CDR3 sequence (DNA): TGTGCCAGCAGCCGGGCCCCCTTGAGGAGTAGCAATCAGCCCCAGCATTTT.